A selection of T cell receptor beta chains follows, all from one sample in a study of CD8 T cells in ankylosing spondylitis. In TCRdb, the 5' RACE reads were re-called with MiXCR into one record per CDR3 protein. The sample lists hundreds of thousands of distinct CDR3 sequences, 10% to 15% occurring once. The sequencing input was blood, either unsorted or a sorted T cell fraction (not recorded which). These receptors came from a male donor with ankylosing spondylitis. The CDR3 runs from the conserved cysteine through the conserved F or W. The order of the fields is clone size, J gene, D gene, V gene, CDR3 protein, CDR3 DNA. A D gene is named only where the DNA matches it firmly. The listing skips clone size in some rows; elsewhere it reads once, few, many or a size class.

NA | TRBJ2-7 | TRBD1 | TRBV7-8 | CASSPRQGPTEQYF | TGTGCCAGCAGCCCTCGACAGGGGCCCACCGAGCAGTACTTC
few | TRBJ2-6 | NA | TRBV7-8 | CASSLGGHGANVLTF | TGTGCCAGCAGCTTAGGAGGTCACGGGGCCAACGTCCTGACTTTC
few | TRBJ2-2 | TRBD2 | TRBV11-2 | CASSLSGLAGGELFF | TGTGCCAGCAGCTTAAGCGGACTAGCGGGCGGGGAGCTGTTTTTT
NA | TRBJ1-1 | TRBD1 | TRBV20-1 | CSAGTDTNTEAFF | TGCAGTGCTGGGACAGATACGAACACTGAAGCTTTCTTT
NA | TRBJ2-1 | TRBD1 | TRBV6-1 | CASRTGTVSYNEQFF | TGTGCCAGCAGAACCGGGACAGTCTCCTACAATGAGCAGTTCTTC
many | TRBJ1-1 | TRBD1 | TRBV12-3/TRBV12-4 | CASRFLQGGMNTEAFF | TGTGCCAGCAGGTTTCTACAGGGGGGAATGAACACTGAAGCTTTCTTT
NA | TRBJ1-1 | NA | TRBV3-1 | CASSQNLQGNTEAFF | TGTGCCAGCAGCCAAAACTTACAGGGGAACACTGAAGCTTTCTTT
few | TRBJ2-2 | TRBD2 | TRBV3-1 | CASSQSGVTGELFF | TGTGCCAGCAGCCAAAGCGGGGTCACCGGGGAGCTGTTTTTT
many | TRBJ2-7 | TRBD2 | TRBV20-1 | CSAKGLGSSYEQYF | TGCAGTGCTAAAGGACTAGGCAGCTCCTACGAGCAGTACTTC
NA | TRBJ1-1 | NA | TRBV15 | CATALEGGNTEAFF | TGTGCCACCGCCTTGGAGGGTGGAAACACTGAAGCTTTCTTT
many | TRBJ1-1 | NA | TRBV6-1 | CASSNRVSYTEAFF | TGTGCCAGCAGCAACAGGGTATCGTACACTGAAGCTTTCTTT
NA | TRBJ2-7 | NA | TRBV29-1 | CSATGTNYEQYF | TGCAGCGCCACCGGAACTAACTACGAGCAGTACTTC
few | TRBJ1-3 | NA | TRBV4-1 | CASSQGSDRGYGNTIYF | TGCGCCAGCAGCCAAGGGTCCGACCGAGGATATGGAAACACCATATATTTT
many | TRBJ2-5 | TRBD2 | TRBV14 | CASSQDGLAGGGETQYF | TGTGCCAGCAGCCAAGACGGCCTAGCGGGAGGAGGAGAGACCCAGTACTTC
few | TRBJ2-7 | NA | TRBV14 | CASSQGGGSQQYF | TGTGCCAGCAGCCAAGGGGGAGGTTCTCAGCAGTACTTC
NA | TRBJ2-7 | NA | TRBV20-1 | CSARRPEGVYEQYF | TGCAGTGCTAGGCGGCCAGAGGGTGTATACGAGCAGTACTTC
many | TRBJ2-5 | NA | TRBV18 | CASSSLPSVVQETQYF | TGTGCCAGCTCATCACTCCCCTCGGTGGTTCAAGAGACCCAGTACTTC
NA | TRBJ1-3 | NA | TRBV7-2 | CASSVKGFGNTIYF | TGTGCCAGCAGCGTCAAGGGGTTCGGAAACACCATATATTTT
many | TRBJ1-2 | TRBD1 | TRBV9 | CASSADRGPVYGYTF | TGTGCCAGCAGCGCGGACAGGGGGCCGGTATATGGCTACACCTTC
few | TRBJ2-6 | NA | TRBV29-1 | CSVDSGHGLSGANVLTF | TGCAGCGTTGATTCGGGACATGGTCTCTCTGGGGCCAACGTCCTGACTTTC
few | TRBJ1-1 | NA | TRBV21-1 | CARDGQGHMNTEAFF | TGTGCCAGGGATGGACAGGGCCACATGAACACTGAAGCTTTCTTT
NA | TRBJ2-3 | TRBD1 | TRBV5-5 | CASSLQRTGLGTDTQYF | TGTGCCAGCAGCTTGCAACGGACAGGGTTGGGCACAGATACGCAGTATTTT
few | TRBJ1-2 | NA | TRBV7-9 | CASSLELGDGYTF | TGTGCCAGCAGCTTAGAACTGGGGGATGGCTACACCTTC
NA | TRBJ2-1 | NA | TRBV20-1 | CSALRGGSYNEQFF | TGCAGTGCCCTACGGGGTGGCTCCTACAATGAGCAGTTCTTC
few | TRBJ1-6 | NA | TRBV20-1 | CSAPTVLNSPLHF | TGCAGTGCCCCGACAGTACTGAATTCACCCCTCCACTTT
few | TRBJ1-2 | NA | TRBV5-1 | CASSPTGVANYGYTF | TGCGCCAGCAGCCCTACGGGGGTAGCTAACTATGGCTACACCTTC
many | TRBJ2-2 | TRBD2 | TRBV5-1 | CASSSLRAGDTGELFF | TGCGCCAGCAGCTCTTTGCGAGCGGGAGACACCGGGGAGCTGTTTTTT
NA | TRBJ2-4 | NA | TRBV7-8 | CASSFEGALAKNIQYF | TGTGCCAGCAGCTTTGAAGGGGCGCTAGCCAAAAACATTCAGTACTTC
few | TRBJ2-3 | TRBD2 | TRBV18 | CASSPSGTADTQYF | TGTGCCAGCTCACCGAGCGGGACCGCAGATACGCAGTATTTT
few | TRBJ2-4 | TRBD1 | TRBV20-1 | CSARDARTGHTKNIQYF | TGCAGTGCTAGAGACGCAAGGACAGGGCATACCAAAAACATTCAGTACTTC
many | TRBJ2-1 | TRBD2 | TRBV5-1 | CASSRSLAGGRDEQFF | TGCGCCAGCAGCCGATCCCTAGCGGGAGGTCGGGATGAGCAGTTCTTC
many | TRBJ2-1 | TRBD1 | TRBV4-2 | CASSRYEGAEDKNEQFF | TGTGCCAGCAGCCGATATGAGGGGGCGGAGGACAAGAATGAGCAGTTCTTC
few | TRBJ2-7 | NA | TRBV19 | CASSMKLGGYEQYF | TGTGCCAGTAGTATGAAATTGGGCGGGTACGAGCAGTACTTC
many | TRBJ2-3 | NA | TRBV12-3/TRBV12-4 | CASTKRDGSTDTQYF | TGTGCCAGCACCAAAAGGGACGGCAGCACAGATACGCAGTATTTT
many | TRBJ2-5 | NA | TRBV20-1 | CSASPQETQYF | TGCAGTGCTAGTCCCCAAGAGACCCAGTACTTC
NA | TRBJ2-1 | NA | TRBV12-5 | CASGLVRGWEFF | TGTGCTAGTGGTTTGGTACGTGGTTGGGAGTTCTTC
NA | TRBJ2-1 | NA | TRBV11-2 | CASSAVVGNGGPNEQFF | TGTGCCAGCAGCGCGGTGGTGGGCAACGGGGGCCCCAATGAGCAGTTCTTC
few | TRBJ1-2 | NA | TRBV4-2 | CASSQEVRNYGYTF | TGTGCCAGCAGCCAAGAAGTACGGAACTATGGCTACACCTTC
few | TRBJ1-5 | NA | TRBV12-3/TRBV12-4 | CASSFEYGAGVVSNQPQHF | TGTGCCAGCAGCTTTGAATACGGGGCGGGGGTCGTCAGCAATCAGCCCCAGCATTTT
few | TRBJ1-1 | NA | TRBV20-1 | CSARDTAGDTEAFF | TGCAGTGCTAGAGATACAGCTGGGGACACTGAAGCTTTCTTT
many | TRBJ2-2 | NA | TRBV12-3/TRBV12-4 | CASSLETAGELFF | TGTGCCAGCAGTTTAGAGACCGCCGGGGAGCTGTTTTTT
NA | TRBJ2-1 | NA | TRBV7-9 | CASSLGLGHSSYNEQFF | TGTGCCAGCAGCCTAGGCCTGGGGCACAGCTCCTACAATGAGCAGTTCTTC
NA | TRBJ2-3 | NA | TRBV9 | CASSVVPVVTDTQYF | TGTGCCAGCAGCGTAGTTCCTGTCGTCACAGATACGCAGTATTTT
NA | TRBJ2-1 | NA | TRBV6-1 | CASREAGYYNEQFF | TGTGCCAGCAGGGAGGCAGGGTACTACAATGAGCAGTTCTTC
NA | TRBJ2-1 | TRBD2 | TRBV9 | CASSAGIAGGRNEQFF | TGTGCCAGCAGCGCAGGAATAGCGGGAGGCCGAAATGAGCAGTTCTTC
NA | TRBJ2-7 | NA | TRBV3-1 | CASSQALVLEQYF | TGTGCCAGCAGCCAAGCTTTGGTGCTGGAGCAGTACTTC
NA | TRBJ2-2 | NA | TRBV29-1 | CSIRDRNTGELFF | TGCAGCATTCGTGACAGGAACACCGGGGAGCTGTTTTTT